One sample yielded the 30 T cell receptor beta chains listed below, sequenced in a study of blood T cell repertoires in COVID-19 (TCRdb year 2020). Library prep was done by the immunoSEQ multiplex PCR assay. TCRdb limited this immuneACCESS table to in-frame rearrangements with V and J called. A share of clones is missing; checked studies link under half to unresolved V genes, and the rest is unexplained. The table for this sample lists fewer than 300,000 clones; more than 75% of them were counted only once. The leading ten clones occupy more than 0.95% of the sample. Sequences were obtained from peripheral blood. The origin of the receptors is a woman between 40 and 55 years old who had recovered from COVID-19.

J is TRBJ1-1 and V is TRBV10-3; possible D gene TRBD1, 6 bases. Germline V CDR1 and CDR2: ENHRY, SYGVKD. Deletions cut 8 bases from V and 4 bases from J, with 20 bases between. This CDR3 comprises 15 residues. DNA for the CDR3: TGTGCCATCGGCTACCATGGGGGGGCTGGCACTGAAGCTTTCTTT. The encoded protein is CAIGYHGGAGTEAFF.

The J gene is TRBJ1-2, the V gene TRBV4-2; tentative D call: TRBD1 (5 bases). The CDR3 spans 15 residues. Germline CDR1 reads LGHNA; CDR2 reads YNFKEQ. V lost 0 bases and J 4 bases, leaving 12 bases between the germline ends. The CDR3 region is CASSQEGTASYGYTF. CDR3 DNA: TGTGCCAGCAGCCAAGAGGGGACTGCTAGCTATGGCTACACCTTC.

The CDR3 protein is CASSFQGTNQPQHF. Written as DNA, the CDR3 is TGTGCCAGCAGTTTCCAGGGAACTAATCAGCCCCAGCATTTT. V usage is TRBV27 and J usage is TRBJ1-5, with D possibly being TRBD1 (5 bases). The CDR3 is 14 residues long. CDR1 and CDR2 from the germline V gene are MNHEY and SMNVEV (reference sequence). V dropped 3 bases and J dropped 4 bases, with 10 bases sitting between them.

This clone was seen once. The V gene is TRBV9, the J gene TRBJ2-5; 14 nucleotides agree with TRBD2. Germline V CDR1 and CDR2: SGDLS, YYNGEE. This CDR3 comprises 16 residues. V gave up 4 bases and J gave up 7 bases; unmatched junction bases: 9. The CDR3 loop is CASSPGTSGSGGTQYF. CDR3 sequence (DNA): TGTGCCAGCAGCCCAGGGACTAGCGGGAGCGGGGGGACCCAGTACTTC.

The count of this clone is one. The chain carries TRBV19 and TRBJ2-4; 10 bases match TRBD2. CDR1 and CDR2 (germline): LNHDA, SQIVND (reference sequence). Trimming removed 7 bases from V and 7 bases from J; junction bases left unmatched: 25. The CDR3 is 20 amino acids. The CDR3 is CASNTLSSGLAGEGRNIQYF. The CDR3 DNA sequence: TGTGCCAGTAATACCCTCTCCTCGGGGCTAGCGGGAGAGGGGCGGAACATTCAGTACTTC.

The chain has TRBV30 and TRBJ2-1; 9 bases fit TRBD2. V trimming: 1 base; J trimming: 4 bases; junction bases outside the gene matches: 5. Per the germline V gene, CDR1 is GTSNPN and CDR2 is SVGIG (reference sequence). CDR3 size: 15 residues. The CDR3 DNA is TGTGCCTGGAGTGGTAGCGGGAGCCGGTACAATGAGCAGTTCTTC. Translation gives CAWSGSGSRYNEQFF.

The table lists this clone with a count of one. The chain uses TRBV29-1 and TRBJ1-1; D gene ambiguous. The germline V and J ends were trimmed by 6 bases and 0 bases, with 17 bases remaining between them. There are 15 residues in the CDR3. In germline, CDR1 is SQVTM, CDR2 ANQGSEA. CDR3: CSVSRPLPMNTEAFF. As DNA, the CDR3 is TGCAGCGTATCGCGGCCGCTGCCCATGAACACTGAAGCTTTCTTT.

The chain couples TRBV7-2 to TRBJ1-1, with D tentatively TRBD1 (6 bases). The germline gives CDR1 SGHTA, CDR2 FQGNSA. Deletions cut 2 bases from V and 1 base from J, with 14 bases between. The CDR3 length is 16 residues. The CDR3 here is CASSLRAGDRNTEAFF. CDR3 sequence (DNA): TGTGCCAGCAGCTTAAGGGCAGGGGACCGGAACACTGAAGCTTTCTTT.

The CDR3 spells CASSPWDKTYEQYF. DNA of the CDR3: TGTGCCAGCAGCCCCTGGGACAAAACCTACGAGCAGTACTTC. This sequence joins TRBV7-9 and TRBJ2-7, with D perhaps matching TRBD1 (6 bases). The CDR3 extends over 14 amino acids. Trimming pared 5 bases from V and 2 bases from J, leaving 13 bases between. From germline, CDR1 is SEHNR and CDR2 FQNEAQ (reference sequence). The full variable domain, with the rest looked up from reference TRBV7-9 and TRBJ2-7, is DTGVSQNPRHKITKRGQNVTFRCDPISEHNRLYWYRQTLGQGPEFLTYFQNEAQLEKSRLLSDRFSAERPKGSFSTLEIQRTEQGDSAMYLCASSPWDKTYEQYFGPGTRLTVT.

The V and J genes are TRBV11-2 and TRBJ2-7; perhaps TRBD2 as D (5 bases). This CDR3 has 13 residues. Germline V lookup: CDR1 SGHAT, CDR2 FQNNGV. V gave up 5 bases and J gave up 3 bases, with 11 bases separating them. Written as DNA, the CDR3 is TGTGCCAGCAGCGGAGCGGTTCTCTACGAGCAGTACTTC. Its translation: CASSGAVLYEQYF.

This chain connects TRBV5-1 to TRBJ2-5; 11 bases match TRBD2. This CDR3 is built from 15 residues. The germline gives CDR1 SGHRS, CDR2 YFSETQ. The J segment lost 6 bases and the V segment lost 5 bases, leaving 9 bases of the junction unmatched. The CDR3 reads CASSPGLAGLQTQYF. CDR3 DNA sequence: TGCGCCAGCAGTCCTGGACTAGCGGGCTTGCAGACCCAGTACTTC.

The V call is TRBV19, the J call TRBJ2-1, with a possible D match to TRBD2 (6 bases). Germline V gene lookup returns CDR1 LNHDA and CDR2 SQIVND (reference sequence). The CDR3 runs to 13 residues. The V end was cut by 8 bases, the J end by 2 bases, with 10 bases between. CDR3 sequence (DNA): TGTGCCAGTGGGAGACTAGCCTACAATGAGCAGTTCTTC. Translated, it gives CASGRLAYNEQFF.

The chain is built from TRBV30 and TRBJ2-1; 13 bases fit TRBD2. The germline CDR1 and CDR2 sequences are GTSNPN and SVGIG (reference sequence). This CDR3 region has 16 residues. The V gene end was trimmed by 2 bases and the J gene end by 4 bases; junction bases not matched to a gene: 5. CDR3 DNA: TGTGCCTGGAGTACACTAGCGGGAGGGCCTTACAATGAGCAGTTCTTC. Amino acids: CAWSTLAGGPYNEQFF.

The chain carries TRBV6-1 and TRBJ2-1, with TRBD2 matching over 11 bases. J lost 3 bases, V lost 7 bases, and 5 bases had no gene match. The CDR3 extends over 15 amino acids. In germline, CDR1 is MNHNS, CDR2 SASEGT. In nucleotides, the CDR3 is TGTGCCAGCACCGCGACTAGCGGGATCTACAATGAGCAGTTCTTC. Translation: CASTATSGIYNEQFF.

The chain links TRBV10-2 to TRBJ2-3; 9 nucleotides line up with TRBD1. Germline assignment: CDR1 WSHSY and CDR2 SAAADI. There are 15 residues in the CDR3. The V and J ends lost 7 bases and 2 bases, in that order; junction bases with no gene match: 7. The CDR3 protein is CASIRGTGLTDTQYF. DNA for the CDR3: TGCGCCAGCATTAGAGGGACAGGGCTCACAGATACGCAGTATTTT.

The chain couples TRBV9 to TRBJ1-3, with TRBD1 identical over 7 bases. The CDR3 has 17 amino acids. The J segment lost 3 bases and the V segment lost 2 bases, leaving 11 bases of the junction unmatched. CDR1 and CDR2 (germline): SGDLS, YYNGEE. The CDR3 DNA is TGTGCCAGCAGCGTCGAGGGACAGACGGGCGATGGAAACACCATATATTTT. This translates into CASSVEGQTGDGNTIYF.

V is TRBV5-6 and J is TRBJ1-4; 10 bases line up with TRBD1. The CDR3 length is 16 residues. Per the germline V gene, CDR1 is SGHDT and CDR2 is YYEEEE. V trimming: 0 bases; J trimming: 5 bases; junction bases outside the gene matches: 4. The chain's CDR3 is CASSLAPGQGNEKLFF. The CDR3 DNA follows: TGTGCCAGCAGCTTGGCCCCGGGACAGGGGAATGAAAAACTGTTTTTT. The full variable domain, in which reference TRBV5-6 and TRBJ1-4 provide the parts outside the CDR3, is DAGVTQSPTHLIKTRGQQVTLRCSPKSGHDTVSWYQQALGQGPQFIFQYYEEEERQRGNFPDRFSGHQFPNYSSELNVNALLLGDSALYLCASSLAPGQGNEKLFFGSGTQLSVL.

Only one count was recorded for this clone. This chain uses TRBV5-4 with TRBJ2-7; TRBD2 matches 12 bases. V was pared by 4 bases and J by 2 bases, with 16 bases of the junction left unmatched. Germline V lookup: CDR1 SGHNT, CDR2 YYREEE (reference sequence). CDR3 length equals 19 residues. The CDR3 protein is CASSGGASGRAYPTYEQYF. The CDR3 bases are TGTGCCAGCAGCGGGGGGGCTAGCGGGAGGGCCTACCCCACCTACGAGCAGTACTTC.

V and J are TRBV6-6 and TRBJ2-5, with 11 positions matching TRBD2. J lost 4 bases, V lost 6 bases, and 7 bases had no gene match. Looked up from germline, CDR1 is MNHNY and CDR2 is SVGAGI (reference sequence). The CDR3 contains 15 residues. The CDR3 is CASRTPGTSGETQYF. The CDR3 region has the DNA TGTGCCAGCAGAACCCCCGGGACTAGCGGAGAGACCCAGTACTTC.

V usage is TRBV27 and J usage is TRBJ2-3; TRBD1 agrees at 7 bases. CDR3 size: 12 residues. V was pared by 6 bases and J by 4 bases, with 1 base of the junction left unmatched. Looked up from germline, CDR1 is MNHEY and CDR2 is SMNVEV (reference sequence). As DNA, the CDR3 is TGTGCCAGCAGCCAGGGGGCAGATACGCAGTATTTT. Its protein is CASSQGADTQYF.

The chain carries TRBV7-2 and TRBJ2-5, with 10 bases identical to TRBD1. CDR1 and CDR2 (germline): SGHTA, FQGNSA. The CDR3 length is 17 residues. V was clipped by 3 bases and J by 5 bases; unmatched bases: 12. CDR3 nucleotides: TGTGCCAGCAGCTTCCCGACAGGGGGCGCCCCCGGGGAGACCCAGTACTTC. It yields the protein CASSFPTGGAPGETQYF.

The chain couples TRBV5-1 to TRBJ2-5, with unresolved D. Trimming removed 5 bases at V and 2 bases at J, with 16 bases between. Germline V gives CDR1 SGHRS, CDR2 YFSETQ. The CDR3 loop spans 15 amino acids. CDR3 nucleotides: TGCGCCAGCAGTTTTAGCCACGGGTTTCAAGAGACCCAGTACTTC. It translates to CASSFSHGFQETQYF.

The chain links TRBV7-9 to TRBJ1-3; the D is unclear. Germline CDR1 is SEHNR and CDR2 is FQNEAQ (reference sequence). V lost 5 bases and J 0 bases, leaving 23 bases between the germline ends. The CDR3 consists of 19 residues. This chain's CDR3 is CASSPLGHGVGSSGNTIYF. CDR3 DNA sequence: TGTGCCAGCAGCCCCCTGGGCCACGGGGTGGGGAGCTCTGGAAACACCATATATTTT.

The rearrangement joins TRBV19 to TRBJ2-3, with TRBD2 matching 11 bases. With V trimmed by 11 bases and J by 3 bases, 4 bases remained unmatched. The CDR3 covers 13 residues. Germline CDR1 and CDR2: LNHDA and SQIVND (reference sequence). For the CDR3, the DNA is TGTGCCGCCCGACTAGCGGGAACAGATACGCAGTATTTT. It translates to CAARLAGTDTQYF.

J is TRBJ2-3 and V is TRBV10-2; 7 nucleotides match TRBD2. This CDR3 contains 14 residues. J gave up 4 bases and V 4 bases, and 5 bases lay outside the gene matches. Germline assignment: CDR1 WSHSY and CDR2 SAAADI. DNA of the CDR3: TGCGCCAGCAGTGTGGGAGGGAGGGCAGATACGCAGTATTTT. Translated: CASSVGGRADTQYF.

As DNA, the CDR3 is TGTGCCAGCAGCCCCCGGACAGGGCCCTCTAGCTATGGCTACACCTTC. The encoded protein is CASSPRTGPSSYGYTF. The chain couples TRBV7-6 to TRBJ1-2, with 8 bases that match TRBD1. Germline lookup yields CDR1 SGHVS and CDR2 FNYEAQ. V dropped 5 bases and J dropped 4; count of bases not matched to a gene: 12. The CDR3 covers 16 residues.

This clone was seen a handful of times. The V gene is TRBV3-1 (or the pseudogene TRBV3-2), the J gene TRBJ2-2; D remains ambiguous. V was cut by 5 bases and J by 5 bases, with 6 bases left in between. The CDR3 covers 12 residues. Looked up from germline, CDR1 is LGHDT and CDR2 is YNNKEL (reference sequence). CDR3 region: CASSIGTGELFF. CDR3 DNA sequence: TGTGCCAGCAGCATCGGGACCGGGGAGCTGTTTTTT.

V and J are TRBV27 and TRBJ1-2; no clear D. CDR1 and CDR2 from the germline V gene are MNHEY and SMNVEV (reference sequence). The CDR3 runs to 14 residues. V was pared by 5 bases and J by 1 base, with 11 bases between. CDR3 nucleotides: TGTGCCAGCAGTCCCTCGACGGGTAACTATGGCTACACCTTC. Encoded protein: CASSPSTGNYGYTF.

This chain connects TRBV29-1 to TRBJ2-3; 7 nucleotides line up with TRBD2. The germline CDR1 and CDR2 sequences are SQVTM and ANQGSEA. V shed 3 bases and J 2 bases; nucleotides not matched to a gene: 17. The CDR3 runs 18 residues. The CDR3 spells CSVDHGEHGREPTDTQYF. DNA for the CDR3: TGCAGCGTTGATCACGGAGAACACGGGCGGGAGCCCACAGATACGCAGTATTTT.

The chain has TRBV7-2 and TRBJ1-2; unclear D gene. The CDR3 is 16 residues long. Trimming left V 4 bases short and J 3 bases short, with 18 bases between. Per the germline V gene, CDR1 is SGHTA and CDR2 is FQGNSA. CDR3 loop: CASSSLPRTGDYGYTF. The CDR3 DNA reads TGTGCCAGCAGCTCTCTCCCGCGGACCGGGGACTATGGCTACACCTTC.